This T cell receptor (beta chain) was found in a study of CD8 T cells in Susac syndrome. General study points: By the study's own acknowledgment, its TCR sequencing and HLA analysis included relatively few individuals.

Multiple sclerosis controls were treatment-naive patients with stable or active relapsing-remitting disease. TEMRA cells were FACS-enriched, while CD8+ and CD4+ T cells were negatively isolated. As for this clonotype: The antigen is not known.

RNA, at about 0.45 to 1 ug, was reverse transcribed with random hexamers. The immunoSEQ assay covered 54 Vbeta and 13 Jbeta segments for CDR3. TCRdb used MiXCR to reprocess the immunoSEQ multiplex PCR reads, holding one entry per CDR3 protein. The sample yields roughly 120,000 distinct CDR3 sequences, more than 80% seen once. Between the trimmed V and J ends, which lost 6 bases and 5 bases, there was a span of 22 bases. This CDR3 is 16 amino acids long. Germline CDR1 reads MDHEN; CDR2 reads SYDVKM. The source is a human donor with multiple sclerosis. The chain has TRBV28 and TRBJ2-5, with D tentatively TRBD1 (7 bases). Material: CD8+ T cells from PBMCs. The CDR3 DNA sequence: TGTGCCAGCAGACCAGGGGGGACACCCTGGGGGGAGACCCAGTACTTC. Its translation is CASRPGGTPWGETQYF.